These T cell receptor beta chains were read from a single sample in a study of beta chain features in type 1 diabetes. The method was immunoSEQ multiplex PCR; TCRdb's version includes in-frame clones alone and lacks a portion of them. The table includes 860,000 or so clones, 15% to 20% detected once. The sequenced material came from naive CD4+ T cells from blood. The receptors stem from a woman aged 18-29 years in good health. The CDR3 runs from the conserved cysteine through the conserved F or W.

j_gene	v_gene	CDR3aa
TRBJ2-3	TRBV6-5	CASSYSSFTDTQYF
TRBJ2-3	TRBV14	CASSQMQGTSTDTQYF
TRBJ2-5	TRBV7-2	CASSPPTETQYF
TRBJ2-2	TRBV15	CATSSGHPNTGELFF
TRBJ1-3	TRBV4-3	CASSQLGSSGNTIYF
TRBJ2-3	TRBV4-3	CASSQDRVGPDTQYF
TRBJ1-1	TRBV29-1	CSVGVQGKTNTEAFF
TRBJ2-5	TRBV4-2	CASSQVGVSGQETQYF
TRBJ2-5	TRBV10-3	CAIRPVAEETQYF
TRBJ2-7	TRBV6-1	CASSGILAGATYEQYF
TRBJ1-2	TRBV5-6	CASSLGDRRSYGYTF
TRBJ2-7	TRBV7-2	CASSPLSWPNEQYF
TRBJ2-5	TRBV6-5	CASRDVQQETQYF
TRBJ2-2	TRBV19	CASRLAANTGELFF